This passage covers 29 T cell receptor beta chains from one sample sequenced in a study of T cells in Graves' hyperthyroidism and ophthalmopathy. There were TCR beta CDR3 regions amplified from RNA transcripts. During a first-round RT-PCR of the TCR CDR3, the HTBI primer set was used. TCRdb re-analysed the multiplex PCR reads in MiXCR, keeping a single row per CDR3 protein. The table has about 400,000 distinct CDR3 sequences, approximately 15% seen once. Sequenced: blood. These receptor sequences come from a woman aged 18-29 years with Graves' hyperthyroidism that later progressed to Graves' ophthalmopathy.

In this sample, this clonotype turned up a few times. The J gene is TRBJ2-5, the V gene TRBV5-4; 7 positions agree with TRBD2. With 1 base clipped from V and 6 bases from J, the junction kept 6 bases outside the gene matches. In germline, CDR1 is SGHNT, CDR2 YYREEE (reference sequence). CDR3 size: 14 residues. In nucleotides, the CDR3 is TGTGCCAGCAGCTTGACGGGGGGAGAAAAGACCCAGTACTTC. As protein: CASSLTGGEKTQYF.

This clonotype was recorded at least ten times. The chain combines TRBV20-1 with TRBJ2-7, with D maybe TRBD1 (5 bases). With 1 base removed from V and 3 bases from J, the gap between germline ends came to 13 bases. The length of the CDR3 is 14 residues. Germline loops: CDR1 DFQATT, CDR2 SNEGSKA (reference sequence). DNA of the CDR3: TGCAGTGCTAGAGCCGACAGTGGTTTCTACGAGCAGTACTTC. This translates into CSARADSGFYEQYF.

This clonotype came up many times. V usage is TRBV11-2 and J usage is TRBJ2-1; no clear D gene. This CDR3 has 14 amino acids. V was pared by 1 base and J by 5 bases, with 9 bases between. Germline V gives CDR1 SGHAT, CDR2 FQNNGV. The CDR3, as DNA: TGTGCCAGCAGCTTAGGGCTTAGGAACAATGAGCAGTTCTTC. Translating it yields CASSLGLRNNEQFF. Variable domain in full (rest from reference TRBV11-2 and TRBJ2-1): EAGVAQSPRYKIIEKRQSVAFWCNPISGHATLYWYQQILGQGPKLLIQFQNNGVVDDSQLPKDRFSAERLKGVDSTLKIQPAKLEDSAVYLCASSLGLRNNEQFFGPGTRLTVL.

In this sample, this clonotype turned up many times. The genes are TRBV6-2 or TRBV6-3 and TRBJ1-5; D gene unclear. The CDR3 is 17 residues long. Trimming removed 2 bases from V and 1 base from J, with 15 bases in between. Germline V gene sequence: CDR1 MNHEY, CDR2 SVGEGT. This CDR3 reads CASSYSWREKSNQPQHF. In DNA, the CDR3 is TGTGCCAGCAGTTACAGCTGGCGGGAAAAGAGCAATCAGCCCCAGCATTTT.

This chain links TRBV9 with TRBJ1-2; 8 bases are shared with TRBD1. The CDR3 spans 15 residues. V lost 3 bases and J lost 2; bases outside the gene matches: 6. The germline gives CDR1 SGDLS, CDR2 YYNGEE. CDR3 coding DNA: TGTGCCAGCAGCGGCCGGGGACAGGCCAACTATGGCTACACCTTC. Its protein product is CASSGRGQANYGYTF.

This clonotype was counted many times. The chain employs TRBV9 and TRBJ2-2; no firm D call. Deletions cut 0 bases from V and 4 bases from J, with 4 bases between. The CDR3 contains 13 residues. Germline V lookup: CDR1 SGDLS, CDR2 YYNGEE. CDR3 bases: TGTGCCAGCAGCGTAGAGAGCACCGGGGAGCTGTTTTTT. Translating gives CASSVESTGELFF.

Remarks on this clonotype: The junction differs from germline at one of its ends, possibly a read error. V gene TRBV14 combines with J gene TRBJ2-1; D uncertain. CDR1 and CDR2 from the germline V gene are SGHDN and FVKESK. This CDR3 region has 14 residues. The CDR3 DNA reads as TGTGTCAGCAGCCCATATAGGCGCTACAATGAGCAGTTCTTC. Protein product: CVSSPYRRYNEQFF.

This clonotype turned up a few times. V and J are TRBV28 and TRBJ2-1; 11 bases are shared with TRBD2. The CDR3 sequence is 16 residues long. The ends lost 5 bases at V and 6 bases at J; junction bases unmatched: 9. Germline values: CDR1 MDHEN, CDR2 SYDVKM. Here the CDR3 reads CASSAPGTSGLNEQFF. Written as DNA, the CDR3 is TGTGCCAGCAGTGCCCCCGGGACTAGCGGACTCAATGAGCAGTTCTTC.

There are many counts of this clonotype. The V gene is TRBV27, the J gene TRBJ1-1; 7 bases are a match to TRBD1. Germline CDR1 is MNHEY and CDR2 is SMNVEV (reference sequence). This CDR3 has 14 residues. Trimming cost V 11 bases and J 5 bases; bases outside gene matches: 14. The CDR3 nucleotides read TGTGCCTCTAGACAGGGAGCGGATTCTACTGAAGCTTTCTTT. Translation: CASRQGADSTEAFF.

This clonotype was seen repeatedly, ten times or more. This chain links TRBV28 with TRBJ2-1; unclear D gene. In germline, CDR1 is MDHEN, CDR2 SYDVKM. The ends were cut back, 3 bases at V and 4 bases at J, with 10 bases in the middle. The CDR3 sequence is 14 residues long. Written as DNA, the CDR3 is TGTGCCAGCAGTTTTAGTGGCCAATACAATGAGCAGTTCTTC. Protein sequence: CASSFSGQYNEQFF.

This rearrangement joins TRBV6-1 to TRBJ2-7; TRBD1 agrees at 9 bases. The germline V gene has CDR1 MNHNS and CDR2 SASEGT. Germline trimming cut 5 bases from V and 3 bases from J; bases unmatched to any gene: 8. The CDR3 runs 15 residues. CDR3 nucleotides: TGTGCCAGCAGTAACGAACCGGGACAGGGCTACGAGCAGTACTTC. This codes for CASSNEPGQGYEQYF.

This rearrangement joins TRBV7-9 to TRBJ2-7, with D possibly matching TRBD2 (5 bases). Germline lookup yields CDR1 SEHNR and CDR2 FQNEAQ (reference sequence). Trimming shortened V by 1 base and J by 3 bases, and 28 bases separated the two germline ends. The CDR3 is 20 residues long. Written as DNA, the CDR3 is TGTGCCAGCAGCTTAGTAGGTTGGCGCGGTGGGCCTAGCAGTAACTACGAGCAGTACTTC. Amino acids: CASSLVGWRGGPSSNYEQYF. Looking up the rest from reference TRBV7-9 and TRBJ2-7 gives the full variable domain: DTGVSQNPRHKITKRGQNVTFRCDPISEHNRLYWYRQTLGQGPEFLTYFQNEAQLEKSRLLSDRFSAERPKGSFSTLEIQRTEQGDSAMYLCASSLVGWRGGPSSNYEQYFGPGTRLTVT.

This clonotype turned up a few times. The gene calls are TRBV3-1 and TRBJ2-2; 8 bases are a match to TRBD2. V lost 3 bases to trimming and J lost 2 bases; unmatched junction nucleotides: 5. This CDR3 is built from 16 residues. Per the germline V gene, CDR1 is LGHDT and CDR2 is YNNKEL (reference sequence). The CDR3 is CASSQWTSSNTGELFF. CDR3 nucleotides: TGTGCCAGCAGCCAGTGGACTAGCAGTAACACCGGGGAGCTGTTTTTT.

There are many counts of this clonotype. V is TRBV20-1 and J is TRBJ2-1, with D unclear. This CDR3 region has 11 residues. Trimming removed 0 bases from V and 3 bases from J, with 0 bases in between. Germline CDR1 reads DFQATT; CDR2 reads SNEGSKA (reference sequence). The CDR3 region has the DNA TGCAGTGCTAGAGACTACAATGAGCAGTTCTTC. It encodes CSARDYNEQFF.

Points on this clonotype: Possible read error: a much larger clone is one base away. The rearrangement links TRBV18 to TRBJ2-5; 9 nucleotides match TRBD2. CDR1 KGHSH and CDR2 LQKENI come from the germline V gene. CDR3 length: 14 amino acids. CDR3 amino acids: CASSPLAGVETQCF. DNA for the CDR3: TGTGCCAGCTCACCGTTAGCGGGAGTGGAGACCCAGTGCTTC.

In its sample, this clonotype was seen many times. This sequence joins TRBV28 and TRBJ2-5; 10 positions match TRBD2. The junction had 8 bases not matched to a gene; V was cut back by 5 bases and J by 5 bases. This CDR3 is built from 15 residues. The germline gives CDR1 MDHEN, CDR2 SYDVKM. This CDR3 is CASSLASGSMETQYF. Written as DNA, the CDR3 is TGTGCCAGCAGTCTAGCTAGCGGGAGTATGGAGACCCAGTACTTC.

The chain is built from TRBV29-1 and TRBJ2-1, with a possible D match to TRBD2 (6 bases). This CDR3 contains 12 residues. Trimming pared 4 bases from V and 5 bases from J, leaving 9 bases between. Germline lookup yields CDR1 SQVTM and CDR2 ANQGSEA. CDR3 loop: CSVVRGNNEQFF. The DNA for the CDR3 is TGCAGCGTTGTTCGGGGGAACAATGAGCAGTTCTTC.

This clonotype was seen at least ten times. CDR3 nucleotides: TGTGCCAGCAGCCGGGGAGGGGGGAGAGCGGGAGTAGGCGGGGAGCTGTTTTTT. This gives the protein CASSRGGGRAGVGGELFF. The V gene is TRBV12-3 or TRBV12-4, the J gene TRBJ2-2, with TRBD2 identical over 8 bases. This CDR3 spans 18 amino acids. J gave up 7 bases and V 6 bases, and 19 bases lay outside the gene matches.

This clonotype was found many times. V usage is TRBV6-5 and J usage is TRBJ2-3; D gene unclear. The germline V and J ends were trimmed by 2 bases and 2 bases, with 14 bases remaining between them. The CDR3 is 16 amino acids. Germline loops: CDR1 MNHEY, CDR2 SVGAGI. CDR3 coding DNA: TGTGCCAGCAGTTACGTAAGGCTGGGGTCCACAGATACGCAGTATTTT. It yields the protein CASSYVRLGSTDTQYF.

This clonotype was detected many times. DNA of the CDR3: TGTGCCAGCAGCGTCGACCCGGGACAGGGGGCTGAGCAGTTCTTC. It encodes CASSVDPGQGAEQFF. This chain links TRBV9 with TRBJ2-1; 12 bases are a match to TRBD1. CDR3 length equals 15 residues. The ends lost 2 bases at V and 9 bases at J; junction bases unmatched: 6. The V gene's germline CDR1 is SGDLS and CDR2 YYNGEE.

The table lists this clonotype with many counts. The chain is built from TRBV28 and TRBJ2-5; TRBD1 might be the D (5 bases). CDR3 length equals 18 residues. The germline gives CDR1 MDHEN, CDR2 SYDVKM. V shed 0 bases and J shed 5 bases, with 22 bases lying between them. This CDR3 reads CASSLWPRALSSLETQYF. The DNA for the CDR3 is TGTGCCAGCAGTTTATGGCCCAGGGCCCTTAGCTCGCTGGAGACCCAGTACTTC.

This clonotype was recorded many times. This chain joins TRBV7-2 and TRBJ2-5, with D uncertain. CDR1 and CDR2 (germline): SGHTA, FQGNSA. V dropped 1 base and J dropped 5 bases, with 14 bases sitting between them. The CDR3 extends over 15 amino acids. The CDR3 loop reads CASSLVPGSAETQYF. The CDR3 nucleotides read TGTGCCAGCAGCTTAGTGCCGGGCTCAGCGGAGACCCAGTACTTC. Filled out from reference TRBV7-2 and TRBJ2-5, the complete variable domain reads GAGVSQSPSNKVTEKGKDVELRCDPISGHTALYWYRQSLGQGLEFLIYFQGNSAPDKSGLPSDRFSAERTGGSVSTLTIQRTQQEDSAVYLCASSLVPGSAETQYFGPGTRLLVL.

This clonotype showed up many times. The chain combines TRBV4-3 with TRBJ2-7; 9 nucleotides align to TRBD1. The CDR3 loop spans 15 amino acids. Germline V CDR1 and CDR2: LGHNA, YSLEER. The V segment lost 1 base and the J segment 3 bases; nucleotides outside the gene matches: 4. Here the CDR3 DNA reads TGCGCCAGCAGCCAAGGGCGGGACAGGGTCTACGAGCAGTACTTC. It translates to CASSQGRDRVYEQYF.

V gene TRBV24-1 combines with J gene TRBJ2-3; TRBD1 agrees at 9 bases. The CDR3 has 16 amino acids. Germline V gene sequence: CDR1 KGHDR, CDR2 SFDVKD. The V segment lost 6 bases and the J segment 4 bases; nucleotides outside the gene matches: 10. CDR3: CATSSPQGAKSDTQYF. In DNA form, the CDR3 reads TGTGCCACCAGTAGCCCACAGGGGGCTAAATCAGATACGCAGTATTTT.

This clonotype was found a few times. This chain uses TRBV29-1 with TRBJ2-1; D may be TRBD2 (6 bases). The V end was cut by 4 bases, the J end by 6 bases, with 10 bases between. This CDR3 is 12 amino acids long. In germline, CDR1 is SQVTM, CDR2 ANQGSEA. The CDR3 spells CSVGRGSNEQFF. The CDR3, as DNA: TGCAGCGTTGGGCGGGGCAGCAATGAGCAGTTCTTC.

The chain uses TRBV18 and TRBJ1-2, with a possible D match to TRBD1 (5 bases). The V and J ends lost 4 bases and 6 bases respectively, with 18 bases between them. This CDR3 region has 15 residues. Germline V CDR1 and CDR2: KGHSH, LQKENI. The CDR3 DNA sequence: TGTGCCAGCTCACTTCGACAGCCGCAAGAGGATGGCTACACCTTC. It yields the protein CASSLRQPQEDGYTF. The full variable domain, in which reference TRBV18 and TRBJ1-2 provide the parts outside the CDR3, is NAGVMQNPRHLVRRRGQEARLRCSPMKGHSHVYWYRQLPEEGLKFMVYLQKENIIDESGMPKERFSAEFPKEGPSILRIQQVVRGDSAAYFCASSLRQPQEDGYTFGSGTRLTVV.

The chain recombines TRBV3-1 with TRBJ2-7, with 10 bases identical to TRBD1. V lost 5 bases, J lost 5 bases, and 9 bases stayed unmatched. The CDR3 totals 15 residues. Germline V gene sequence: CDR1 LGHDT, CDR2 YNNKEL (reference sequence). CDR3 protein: CASSKPGQGIDEQYF. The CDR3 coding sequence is TGTGCCAGCAGCAAACCGGGACAGGGGATCGACGAGCAGTACTTC.

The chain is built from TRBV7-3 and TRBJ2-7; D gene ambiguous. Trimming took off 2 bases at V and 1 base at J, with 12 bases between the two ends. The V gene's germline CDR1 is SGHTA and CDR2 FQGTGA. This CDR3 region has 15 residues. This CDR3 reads CASSLEARPSYEQYF. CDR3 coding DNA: TGTGCCAGCAGCTTAGAAGCCAGGCCTTCCTACGAGCAGTACTTC. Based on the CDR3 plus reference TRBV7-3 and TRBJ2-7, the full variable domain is GAGVSQTPSNKVTEKGKYVELRCDPISGHTALYWYRQSLGQGPEFLIYFQGTGAADDSGLPNDRFFAVRPEGSVSTLKIQRTERGDSAVYLCASSLEARPSYEQYFGPGTRLTVT.

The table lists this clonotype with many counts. The CDR3 sequence: CASSRLLSSSYEQYF. The CDR3, as DNA: TGTGCCAGCAGTCGGCTACTATCGAGCTCCTACGAGCAGTACTTC. The rearrangement links TRBV2 to TRBJ2-7, with D unclear. With 5 bases removed from V and 0 bases from J, the gap between germline ends came to 14 bases. Germline CDR1 and CDR2: SNHLY and FYNNEI. The CDR3 has 15 amino acids.